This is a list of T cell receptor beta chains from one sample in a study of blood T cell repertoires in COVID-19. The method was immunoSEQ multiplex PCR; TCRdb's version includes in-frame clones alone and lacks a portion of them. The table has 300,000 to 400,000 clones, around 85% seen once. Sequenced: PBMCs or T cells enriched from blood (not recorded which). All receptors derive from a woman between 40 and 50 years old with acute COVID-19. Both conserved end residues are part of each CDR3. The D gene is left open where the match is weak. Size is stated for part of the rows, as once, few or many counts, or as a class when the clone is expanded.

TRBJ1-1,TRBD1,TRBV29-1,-,CSAEGTGEGTEAFF,TGCAGCGCCGAAGGGACAGGGGAAGGCACTGAAGCTTTCTTT
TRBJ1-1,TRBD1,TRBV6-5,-,CASGTVRWSTEAFF,TGTGCCAGCGGGACAGTGAGGTGGAGCACTGAAGCTTTCTTT
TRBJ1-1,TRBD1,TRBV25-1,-,CASSSQGGNTEAFF,TGTGCCAGCAGTTCACAGGGGGGGAACACTGAAGCTTTCTTT
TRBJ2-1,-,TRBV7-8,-,CASSPHNEQFF,TGTGCCAGCAGCCCTCACAATGAGCAGTTCTTC
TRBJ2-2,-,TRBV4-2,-,CASSQDIIAGELFF,TGTGCCAGCAGCCAAGACATAATAGCCGGGGAGCTGTTTTTT
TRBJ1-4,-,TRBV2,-,CASSVEYPATNEKLFF,TGTGCCAGCAGTGTGGAGTACCCGGCAACTAATGAAAAACTGTTTTTT
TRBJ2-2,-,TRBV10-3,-,CAIREGNPDAGKLFF,TGTGCCATCAGGGAGGGGAACCCTGATGCGGGGAAGCTGTTTTTT
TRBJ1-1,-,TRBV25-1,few,CASSDPLNTEAFF,TGTGCCAGCAGTGACCCCCTCAACACTGAAGCTTTCTTT
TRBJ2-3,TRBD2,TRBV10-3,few,CAISGTSEDHTDTQYF,TGTGCCATCAGCGGGACTAGCGAGGACCACACAGATACGCAGTATTTT
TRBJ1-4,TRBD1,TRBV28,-,CASSLGQKANEKLFF,TGTGCCAGCAGTTTGGGACAGAAGGCGAATGAAAAACTGTTTTTT
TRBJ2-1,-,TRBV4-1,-,CASSFAGWNEQFF,TGCGCCAGCAGCTTCGCGGGATGGAATGAGCAGTTCTTC
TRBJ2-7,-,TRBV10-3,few,CAISGLFLAGLGSSYEQYF,TGTGCCATCAGCGGTCTCTTTCTCGCGGGCCTTGGCAGCTCCTACGAGCAGTACTTC
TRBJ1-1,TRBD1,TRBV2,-,CASSPQGAFEAFF,TGTGCCAGCAGCCCTCAGGGGGCGTTTGAAGCTTTCTTT
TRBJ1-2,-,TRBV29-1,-,CSVDISGANYGYTF,TGCAGCGTTGATATTTCGGGAGCGAACTATGGCTACACCTTC
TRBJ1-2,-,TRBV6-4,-,CASSDTREGVYGYTF,TGTGCCAGCAGTGACACGAGGGAGGGAGTGTATGGCTACACCTTC
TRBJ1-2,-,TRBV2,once,CASEGMGLYGYTF,TGTGCCAGCGAGGGGATGGGACTCTATGGCTACACCTTC
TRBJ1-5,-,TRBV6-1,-,CASSDPMGRVVQPQHF,TGTGCCAGCAGTGACCCGATGGGCAGAGTGGTTCAGCCCCAGCATTTT
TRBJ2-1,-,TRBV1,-,CTSSRRCGLKQFF,TGCACCAGCAGCCGCCGGTGCGGACTTAAGCAGTTCTTC
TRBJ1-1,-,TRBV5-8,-,CASSAAAMRDTEAFF,TGTGCCAGCAGCGCTGCAGCTATGAGGGACACTGAAGCTTTCTTT
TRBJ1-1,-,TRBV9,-,CASSPRDSYTEAFF,TGTGCCAGCAGCCCCAGGGATTCATACACTGAAGCTTTCTTT
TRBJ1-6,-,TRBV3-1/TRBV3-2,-,CASSQTPSSPLHF,TGTGCCAGCAGCCAAACCCCCAGTTCACCCCTCCACTTT
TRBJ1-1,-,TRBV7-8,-,CASSFAAQWNTEAFF,TGTGCCAGCAGCTTCGCGGCGCAATGGAACACTGAAGCTTTCTTT
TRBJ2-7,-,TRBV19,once,CASSIAVSSYEQYF,TGTGCCAGTAGTATAGCGGTTAGCTCCTACGAGCAGTACTTC
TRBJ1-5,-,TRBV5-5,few,CASSLGSAGPQHF,TGTGCCAGCAGCTTGGGGTCGGCAGGGCCCCAGCATTTT
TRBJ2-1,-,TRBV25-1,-,CASSESRLASGQFF,TGTGCCAGCAGTGAATCGCGTCTAGCGAGCGGGCAGTTCTTC
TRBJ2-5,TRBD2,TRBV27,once,CATTGEREELETQYF,TGTGCCACCACCGGCGAGCGGGAGGAGTTGGAGACCCAGTACTTC
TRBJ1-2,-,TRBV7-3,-,CASSQDSLSNYGYTF,TGTGCCAGCAGCCAAGACAGCCTCTCTAACTATGGCTACACCTTC
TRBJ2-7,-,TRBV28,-,CASSSNLLGGPSYEQYF,TGTGCCAGCAGTTCAAATCTACTGGGGGGTCCATCCTACGAGCAGTACTTC
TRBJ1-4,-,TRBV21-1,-,CASSKSRSGGEKLFF,TGTGCCAGCAGCAAAAGTAGATCGGGGGGTGAAAAACTGTTTTTT
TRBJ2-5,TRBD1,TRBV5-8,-,CASSLEDRLETQYF,TGTGCCAGCAGCTTGGAGGACAGGTTGGAGACCCAGTACTTC
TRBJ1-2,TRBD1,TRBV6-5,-,CASNPDRGGYGYTF,TGTGCCAGCAACCCGGACAGGGGGGGGTATGGCTACACCTTC
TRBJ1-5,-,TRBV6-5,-,CASIPSGSGQPQHF,TGTGCCAGTATTCCTTCTGGGAGTGGCCAGCCCCAGCATTTT
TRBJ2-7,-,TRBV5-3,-,CARSLARGSYEQYF,TGTGCCAGAAGCTTGGCACGCGGTTCCTACGAGCAGTACTTC
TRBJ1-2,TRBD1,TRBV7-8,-,CASSAGQTYGYTF,TGTGCCAGCAGCGCGGGACAGACCTATGGCTACACCTTC
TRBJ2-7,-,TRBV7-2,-,CASSSGGRGLYEQYF,TGTGCCAGCAGCTCGGGGGGCAGGGGGCTGTACGAGCAGTACTTC
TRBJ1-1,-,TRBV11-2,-,CASGPSNRARAFF,TGTGCCAGCGGCCCTTCGAACAGGGCTCGGGCTTTCTTT
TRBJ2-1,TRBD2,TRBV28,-,CASSLLSGGTYNEQFF,TGTGCCAGCAGTTTACTCTCGGGAGGGACGTACAATGAGCAGTTCTTC